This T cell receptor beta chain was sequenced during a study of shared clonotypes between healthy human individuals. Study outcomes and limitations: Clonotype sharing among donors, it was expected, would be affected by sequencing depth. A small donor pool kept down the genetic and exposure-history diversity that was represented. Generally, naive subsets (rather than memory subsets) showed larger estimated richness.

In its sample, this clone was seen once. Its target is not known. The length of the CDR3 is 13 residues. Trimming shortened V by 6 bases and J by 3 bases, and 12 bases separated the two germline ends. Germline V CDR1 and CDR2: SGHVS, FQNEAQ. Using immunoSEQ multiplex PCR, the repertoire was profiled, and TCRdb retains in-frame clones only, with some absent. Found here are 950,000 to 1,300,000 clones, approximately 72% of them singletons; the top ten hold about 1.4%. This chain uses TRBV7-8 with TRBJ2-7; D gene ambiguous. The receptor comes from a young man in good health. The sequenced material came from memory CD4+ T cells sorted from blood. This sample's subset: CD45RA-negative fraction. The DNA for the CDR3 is TGTGCCAGCAGATCAACACACCACTACGAGCAGTACTTC. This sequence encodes CASRSTHHYEQYF.